This T cell receptor beta chain was sequenced in a study of vaccination and CD4 T cells after COVID-19. Study in general: The authors used overlapping spike peptides from SARS-CoV-2, HCoV-NL63, HCoV-OC43 and HCoV-229E to stimulate cells.

Specified treatment: roughly 11-day PBMC culture with coronavirus spike peptide pools or control peptides (ViraFEST assay). The ViraFEST method relied on peptide pools to expand antigen-specific T cells, followed by TCR sequencing. Sequence data for DNA of cultured CD4+ T cells were generated by the Oncomine TCR Beta short-read assay. Cultured CD4+ T cells yielded the extracted genomic DNA. MiXCR was run by TCRdb on the PCR reads, yielding one entry per CDR3 protein. Among approximately 12,000 distinct CDR3 sequences, under 35% were seen once, and the ten largest hold approximately 13%. The CDR3 contains 13 residues. The V gene lost 1 base and the J gene lost 3 bases, with 7 bases spanning the gap. The germline V gene encodes CDR1 SGHTA and CDR2 FQGNSA. As for this clonotype: Its antigen is unknown.

The sequencing used CD4+ T cells from blood, cultured in vitro, collected after SARS-CoV-2 vaccination. The chain combines TRBV7-2 with TRBJ2-7; D may be TRBD2 (6 bases). This TCR was recovered from a human donor who had recovered from COVID-19. The CDR3 DNA reads TGTGCCAGCAGCTTAGGGAGGGGCTACGAGCAGTACTTC. Its translation is CASSLGRGYEQYF.